This T cell receptor (beta chain) came from a study of shared clonotypes between healthy human individuals. General study results and limits: Rarefaction curves obtained for sorted subsets showed sequencing incomplete despite large depth. Generation probabilities of non-shared clonotypes were lower (relative to those shared by all four donors). It was observed that 5% to 6% of naive CD4 clonotypes were shared across a few donors.

Note on this clone: Its matching antigen is unknown.

How the authors handled the data: Junction-only sequences produced by ImmunoSEQ had no quality scores, so filtering differed. Here immunoSEQ multiplex PCR was the method, and the copy in TCRdb shows in-frame clones only, minus some. Clonal size and the V and J genes are those of that table, whereas D and trimming came from the DNA. The table lists about 550,000 clones, about 95% of them singletons. Germline CDR1 reads SGHAT; CDR2 reads FQNNGV. CDR3 length: 13 residues. V dropped 5 bases and J dropped 2 bases, with 9 bases sitting between them. Only CD45RO-negative cells positively selected for CCR7 counted as naive CD8 cells, so terminally differentiated effector memory CD45RA+ cells were excluded.

V gene TRBV11-2 combines with J gene TRBJ1-2; unclear D gene. The source material was naive CD8+ T cells sorted from blood. The sequence was obtained from a woman in her 30s in good health. Here the CDR3 reads CASSGTGNYGYTF. DNA for the CDR3: TGTGCCAGCAGCGGCACCGGGAACTATGGCTACACCTTC. The variable domain in full, completed from reference TRBV11-2 and TRBJ1-2, reads EAGVAQSPRYKIIEKRQSVAFWCNPISGHATLYWYQQILGQGPKLLIQFQNNGVVDDSQLPKDRFSAERLKGVDSTLKIQPAKLEDSAVYLCASSGTGNYGYTFGSGTRLTVV.